The clone carrying this T cell receptor beta chain was seen more than once but under ten times. The target antigen is unknown. These data originate in a study of cytomegalovirus exposure and HLA in healthy donors. Study-wide findings and caveats: An analysis was carried out later, and it reportedly showed fewer N-insertions in an Asian-associated ancestry cluster than the approximately 710-donor mean.

The length of the CDR3 is 15 residues. CDR1 SGHRS and CDR2 YFSETQ come from the germline V gene. V was clipped by 3 bases and J by 5 bases, with 17 bases between them. The primer mix had 60 Vbeta and 13 Jbeta primers. Some clones are missing from TCRdb's copy, which holds only in-frame ones; the method was immunoSEQ multiplex PCR. The table has 150,000 or so clones, around three quarters seen once. The receptor was derived from a woman aged 40 to 49 in good health and CMV-seronegative. The source material was PBMCs. The chain has TRBV5-1 and TRBJ1-1; a possible D gene is TRBD1 (6 bases). This CDR3 is CASSSDGTFGTEAFF. CDR3 in DNA: TGCGCCAGCAGCTCCGACGGGACATTTGGGACTGAAGCTTTCTTT.